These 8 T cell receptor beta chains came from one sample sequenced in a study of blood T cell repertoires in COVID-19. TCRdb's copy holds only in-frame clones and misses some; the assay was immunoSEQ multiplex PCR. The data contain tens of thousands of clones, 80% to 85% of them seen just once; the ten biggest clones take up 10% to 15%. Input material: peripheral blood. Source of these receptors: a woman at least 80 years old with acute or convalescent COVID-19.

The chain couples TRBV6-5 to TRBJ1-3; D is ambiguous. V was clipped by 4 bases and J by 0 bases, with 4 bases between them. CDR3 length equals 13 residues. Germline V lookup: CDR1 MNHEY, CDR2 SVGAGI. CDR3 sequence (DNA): TGTGCCAGCAGTTTAGTCTCTGGAAACACCATATATTTT. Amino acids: CASSLVSGNTIYF.

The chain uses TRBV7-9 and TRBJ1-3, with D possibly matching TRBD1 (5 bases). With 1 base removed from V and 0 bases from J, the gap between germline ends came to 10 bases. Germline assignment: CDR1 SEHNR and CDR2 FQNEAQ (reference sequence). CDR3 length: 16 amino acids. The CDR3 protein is CASSLGQQSSGNTIYF. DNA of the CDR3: TGTGCCAGCAGCTTAGGACAGCAAAGCTCTGGAAACACCATATATTTT. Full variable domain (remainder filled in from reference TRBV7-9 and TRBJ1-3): DTGVSQNPRHKITKRGQNVTFRCDPISEHNRLYWYRQTLGQGPEFLTYFQNEAQLEKSRLLSDRFSAERPKGSFSTLEIQRTEQGDSAMYLCASSLGQQSSGNTIYFGEGSWLTVV.

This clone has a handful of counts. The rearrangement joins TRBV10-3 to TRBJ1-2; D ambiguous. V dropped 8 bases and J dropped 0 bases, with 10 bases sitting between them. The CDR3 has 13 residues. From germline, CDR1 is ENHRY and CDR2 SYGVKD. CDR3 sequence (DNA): TGTGCCATCGGCCGGGAGTCTAACTATGGCTACACCTTC. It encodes CAIGRESNYGYTF.

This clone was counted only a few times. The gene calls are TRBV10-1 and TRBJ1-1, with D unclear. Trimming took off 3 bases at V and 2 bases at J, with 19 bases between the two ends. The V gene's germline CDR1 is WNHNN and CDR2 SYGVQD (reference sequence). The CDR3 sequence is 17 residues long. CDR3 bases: TGCGCCAGCAGTGATATCCAGGCTTCGGAGGGAAACACTGAAGCTTTCTTT. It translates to CASSDIQASEGNTEAFF.

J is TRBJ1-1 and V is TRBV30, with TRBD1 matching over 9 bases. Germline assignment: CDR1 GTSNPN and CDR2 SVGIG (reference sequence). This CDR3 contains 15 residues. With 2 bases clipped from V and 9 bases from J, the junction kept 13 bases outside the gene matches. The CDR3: CAWSRGPGQGLKAFF. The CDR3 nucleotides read TGTGCCTGGAGTCGCGGACCGGGACAGGGCCTTAAAGCTTTCTTT.

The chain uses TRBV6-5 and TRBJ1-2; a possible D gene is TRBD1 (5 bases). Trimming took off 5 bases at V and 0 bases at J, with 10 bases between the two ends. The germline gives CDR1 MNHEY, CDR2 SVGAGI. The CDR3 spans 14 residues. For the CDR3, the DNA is TGTGCCAGCAGTACCCAGACAGCTAACTATGGCTACACCTTC. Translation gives CASSTQTANYGYTF.

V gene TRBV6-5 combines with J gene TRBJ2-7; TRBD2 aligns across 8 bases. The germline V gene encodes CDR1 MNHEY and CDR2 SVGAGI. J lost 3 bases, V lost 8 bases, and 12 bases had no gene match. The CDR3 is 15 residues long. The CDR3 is CASRPPGTSGYEQYF. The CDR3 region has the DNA TGTGCCAGCCGACCCCCCGGGACTAGTGGCTACGAGCAGTACTTC.

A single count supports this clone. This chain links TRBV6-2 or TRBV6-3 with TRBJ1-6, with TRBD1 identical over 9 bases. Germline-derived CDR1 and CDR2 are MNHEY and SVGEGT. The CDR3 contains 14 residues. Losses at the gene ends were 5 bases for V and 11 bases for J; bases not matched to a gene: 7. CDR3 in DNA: TGTGCCAGCAGTCCCTTTGGACAGGGGACACCCCTCCACTTT. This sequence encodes CASSPFGQGTPLHF.